The source of this TCR beta chain is a study of T cells after yellow fever vaccination. Study at large: SMART-Seq v4 Ultra Low Input served to prepare low-cell-number fractions.

Researchers made TCR cDNA using 5'RACE template switching, and this step added a universal primer site and UMIs. TCRdb re-derived calls from the 5' RACE reads in MiXCR, one entry per CDR3 protein. The profile covers 200,000 to 300,000 distinct CDR3 sequences, with roughly 6.2% appearing a single time and about 1% taken by the ten largest. There are a few counts of this clonotype. Trimming shortened V by 6 bases and J by 4 bases, and 10 bases separated the two germline ends. CDR3 length equals 12 residues. Germline CDR1 reads DFQATT; CDR2 reads SNEGSKA (reference sequence). This sample comprised CD4+ T cells sorted from PBMCs, obtained on the day of the yellow fever booster vaccination. The chain carries TRBV20-1 and TRBJ1-5; D remains ambiguous. The origin of this receptor is a man aged 30-40 years who received the YFV17D yellow fever vaccine. CDR3 in DNA: TGCAGTGCCCACAATGGGAATCAGCCCCAGCATTTT. This sequence encodes CSAHNGNQPQHF.